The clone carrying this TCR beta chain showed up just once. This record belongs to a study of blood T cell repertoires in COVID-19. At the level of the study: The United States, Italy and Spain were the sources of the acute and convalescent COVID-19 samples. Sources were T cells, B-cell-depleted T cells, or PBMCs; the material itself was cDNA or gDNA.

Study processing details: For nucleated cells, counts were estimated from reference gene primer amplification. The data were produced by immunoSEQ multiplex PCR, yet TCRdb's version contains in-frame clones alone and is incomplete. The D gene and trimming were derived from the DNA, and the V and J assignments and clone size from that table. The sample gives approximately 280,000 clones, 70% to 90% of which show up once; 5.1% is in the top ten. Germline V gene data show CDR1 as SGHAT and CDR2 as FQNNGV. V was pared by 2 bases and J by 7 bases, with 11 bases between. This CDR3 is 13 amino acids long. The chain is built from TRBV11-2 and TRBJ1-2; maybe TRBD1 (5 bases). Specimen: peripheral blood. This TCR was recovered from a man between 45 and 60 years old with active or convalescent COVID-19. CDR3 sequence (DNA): TGTGCCAGCAGCTTACGTCCGGGGGGTGGCTACACCTTC. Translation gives CASSLRPGGGYTF.